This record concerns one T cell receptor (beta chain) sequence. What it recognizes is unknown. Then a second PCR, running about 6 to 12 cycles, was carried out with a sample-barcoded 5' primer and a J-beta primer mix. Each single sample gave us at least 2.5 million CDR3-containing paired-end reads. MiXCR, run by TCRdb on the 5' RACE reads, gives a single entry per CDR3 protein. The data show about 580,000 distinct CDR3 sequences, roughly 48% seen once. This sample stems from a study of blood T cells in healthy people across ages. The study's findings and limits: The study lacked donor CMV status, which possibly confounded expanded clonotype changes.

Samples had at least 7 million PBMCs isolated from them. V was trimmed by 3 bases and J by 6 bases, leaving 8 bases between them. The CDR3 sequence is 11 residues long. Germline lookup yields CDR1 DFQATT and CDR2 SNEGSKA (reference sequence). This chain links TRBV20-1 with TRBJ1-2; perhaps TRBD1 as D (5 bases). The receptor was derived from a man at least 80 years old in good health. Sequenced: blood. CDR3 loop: CSARRRDGYTF. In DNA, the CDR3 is TGCAGTGCTAGGCGCAGGGATGGCTACACCTTC.